These 15 T cell receptor beta chains were all obtained from the same sample, sequenced in a study of blood T cell repertoires in COVID-19. Sequenced by immunoSEQ multiplex PCR; TCRdb stores in-frame clones only, minus some. The sample has about 260,000 clones, around 90% seen once. Sequencing input: peripheral blood. These receptors all stem from a human donor in a cohort sampled during active COVID-19.

This sequence joins TRBV7-8 and TRBJ2-7; the match to TRBD2 covers 9 bases. CDR3 length: 15 residues. V lost 1 base, J lost 6 bases, and 7 bases stayed unmatched. Per the germline V gene, CDR1 is SGHVS and CDR2 is FQNEAQ. In nucleotides, the CDR3 is TGTGCCAGCAGCTTAGACGCGGGAGGGTCACTCGAGCAGTACTTC. It codes for CASSLDAGGSLEQYF.

The V and J genes are TRBV7-6 and TRBJ1-5; the D gene is possibly TRBD1 (6 bases). CDR1 and CDR2 (germline): SGHVS, FNYEAQ. This CDR3 has 16 residues. The germline V and J ends were trimmed by 5 bases and 6 bases, with 20 bases remaining between them. The CDR3 DNA reads TGTGCCAGCAGCCGGGCGAGGGGGGGGGCTGCTCAGCCCCAGCATTTT. It encodes CASSRARGGAAQPQHF.

V is TRBV4-1 and J is TRBJ2-5; a possible D gene is TRBD2 (5 bases). CDR1 MGHRA and CDR2 YSYEKL come from the germline V gene. The V end was cut by 1 base, the J end by 5 bases, with 17 bases between. The CDR3 covers 16 residues. CDR3 region: CASSQGPRTGRETQYF. The CDR3 nucleotides are TGCGCCAGCAGCCAAGGCCCCCGGACTGGGCGGGAGACCCAGTACTTC.

The chain recombines TRBV4-3 with TRBJ1-1, with 7 bases aligning to TRBD1. The CDR3 length is 15 residues. CDR1 LGHNA and CDR2 YSLEER come from the germline V gene. V was pared by 2 bases and J by 0 bases, with 3 bases of the junction left unmatched. CDR3 in amino acids: CASSQTGTVNTEAFF. CDR3 nucleotide sequence: TGCGCCAGCAGCCAAACCGGGACAGTGAACACTGAAGCTTTCTTT.

CDR3: CASSEGVRGYEQYF. In nucleotides, the CDR3 is TGTGCCAGTAGTGAAGGTGTCAGGGGCTACGAGCAGTACTTC. The chain couples TRBV19 to TRBJ2-7; maybe TRBD1 (6 bases). Between the trimmed V and J ends, which lost 5 bases and 3 bases, there was a span of 14 bases. Per germline, CDR1 LNHDA and CDR2 SQIVND (reference sequence). This CDR3 comprises 14 residues.

V and J are TRBV23-1 and TRBJ1-2, with D possibly matching TRBD1 (5 bases). TRBV23-1 counts as an open reading frame of uncertain function. V was cut by 0 bases and J by 8 bases, with 10 bases left in between. This CDR3 is 13 amino acids long. CDR3 nucleotide sequence: TGCGCCAGCAGTCAATCGAGTCGACAGGGCTACACCTTC. Its translation: CASSQSSRQGYTF.

The chain has TRBV4-3 and TRBJ2-3; D uncertain. V shed 1 base and J shed 10 bases, with 12 bases lying between them. CDR3 length: 13 residues. Looked up from germline, CDR1 is LGHNA and CDR2 is YSLEER. CDR3 loop: CASSQGRSPAQYF. The CDR3 nucleotides are TGCGCCAGCAGCCAAGGGAGATCGCCCGCGCAGTATTTT.

This sequence joins TRBV5-6 and TRBJ1-2; no firm D call. The V gene lost 6 bases and the J gene lost 8 bases, with 23 bases spanning the gap. The CDR3 is made up of 15 amino acids. Germline lookup yields CDR1 SGHDT and CDR2 YYEEEE. CDR3 sequence (DNA): TGTGCCAGCATCAATCGGGCGGGAGAGATATTGGGCTACACCTTC. The encoded protein is CASINRAGEILGYTF. The variable domain in full, completed from reference TRBV5-6 and TRBJ1-2, reads DAGVTQSPTHLIKTRGQQVTLRCSPKSGHDTVSWYQQALGQGPQFIFQYYEEEERQRGNFPDRFSGHQFPNYSSELNVNALLLGDSALYLCASINRAGEILGYTFGSGTRLTVV.

This chain joins TRBV9 and TRBJ2-7, with D perhaps TRBD2 (6 bases). Germline CDR1 SGDLS, CDR2 YYNGEE. V was shortened by 4 bases and J by 6 bases, with 17 bases between the two germline ends. CDR3 size: 14 residues. This CDR3 is CASSPLGTQSEQYF. DNA of the CDR3: TGTGCCAGCAGCCCCCTCGGGACTCAGTCCGAGCAGTACTTC.

The chain has TRBV5-1 and TRBJ1-3; TRBD1 agrees at 7 bases. Germline CDR1 SGHRS, CDR2 YFSETQ. This CDR3 has 15 residues. Unmatched junction bases numbered 5, after V lost 4 bases and J lost 1 base. The CDR3 loop is CASSPGTASGNTIYF. DNA of the CDR3: TGCGCCAGCAGCCCCGGGACAGCTTCTGGAAACACCATATATTTT.

This sequence joins TRBV10-2 and TRBJ1-5; D gene unclear. The V gene lost 3 bases and the J gene lost 5 bases, with 14 bases spanning the gap. There are 15 residues in the CDR3. Per germline, CDR1 WSHSY and CDR2 SAAADI. CDR3 region: CASSDRTGYDQPQHF. In DNA form, the CDR3 reads TGCGCCAGCAGTGATCGCACGGGGTACGATCAGCCCCAGCATTTT.

The CDR3 loop is CASSLAQGWNDEQYF. The CDR3 DNA reads as TGTGCCAGCAGCTTAGCACAGGGGTGGAATGACGAGCAGTACTTC. The gene calls are TRBV13 and TRBJ2-7; 7 bases map to TRBD1. The CDR3 length is 15 residues. Germline V gene data show CDR1 as PRHDT and CDR2 as FYEKMQ (reference sequence). The ends lost 1 base at V and 5 bases at J; junction bases unmatched: 8.

V usage is TRBV19 and J usage is TRBJ1-3, with D unclear. CDR3 length: 14 residues. Germline V lookup: CDR1 LNHDA, CDR2 SQIVND (reference sequence). The ends were cut back, 3 bases at V and 2 bases at J, with 8 bases in the middle. For the CDR3, the DNA is TGTGCCAGTAGTATGCTCGGAGCTGGAAACACCATATATTTT. This encodes CASSMLGAGNTIYF.

The chain is built from TRBV6-7 and TRBJ2-1; tentative D call: TRBD1 (5 bases). TRBV6-7 qualifies as an ORF whose function is uncertain. CDR3 length: 16 residues. The ends were cut back, 2 bases at V and 1 base at J, with 12 bases in the middle. CDR3 in amino acids: CASSYHRSSSYNEQFF. DNA for the CDR3: TGTGCCAGCAGTTACCACAGGTCCTCATCCTACAATGAGCAGTTCTTC.

As DNA, the CDR3 is TGTGCCAGCTCACAAGAACTGGACACTGAAGCTTTCTTT. Protein: CASSQELDTEAFF. This chain uses TRBV18 with TRBJ1-1; no clear D. The ends were cut back, 4 bases at V and 3 bases at J, with 9 bases in the middle. This CDR3 region has 13 residues. The germline CDR1 and CDR2 sequences are KGHSH and LQKENI.